This is a list of T cell receptor beta chains from one sample in a study of a mutant IDH1 vaccine in newly diagnosed glioma. The antigens these receptors bind are not known. Measured with immunoSEQ multiplex PCR; TCRdb has only the in-frame clones, and not every one. The sample carries under 150,000 clones, around 80% recorded once. The specimen was PBMCs, collected from a glioma patient whose treatment included an IDH1 peptide vaccine. These receptors all come from a man in his forties with glioma. CDR3s include the opening cysteine and the closing phenylalanine or tryptophan. The order of the fields is CDR3 protein, CDR3 DNA, J gene, V gene, D gene, clone size. A D gene is named only where the DNA matches it firmly. Some rows mark clone size as missing; the rest say once, few, many or name a class of expanded clone.

CSVDTNHYGYTF TGCAGCGTTGATACCAACCACTATGGCTACACCTTC TRBJ1-2 TRBV29-1 - -
CATSRDGGYTF TGTGCCACCAGCAGAGATGGCGGCTACACCTTC TRBJ1-2 TRBV15 - -
CASSYSGRASDTQYF TGTGCCAGCAGTTACTCGGGGCGGGCCTCAGATACGCAGTATTTT TRBJ2-3 TRBV6-5 - -
CASRGSSYEQYF TGTGCCAGCAGGGGCAGCTCCTACGAGCAGTACTTC TRBJ2-7 TRBV7-6 - few
CASSVDGGVADTQYF TGTGCCAGCAGCGTAGATGGCGGGGTTGCAGATACGCAGTATTTT TRBJ2-3 TRBV9 - -
CASSPREGDGNYGYTF TGTGCCAGCTCACCACGAGAGGGCGACGGAAACTATGGCTACACCTTC TRBJ1-2 TRBV18 - -
CATSSARNYGYTF TGTGCCACCAGTAGCGCTCGAAACTATGGCTACACCTTC TRBJ1-2 TRBV15 - -
CASSLGDREQETQYF TGTGCCAGCAGCTTGGGAGACAGGGAACAAGAGACCCAGTACTTC TRBJ2-5 TRBV5-4 TRBD1 -
CASSTGMPGEQYF TGTGCCAGCAGTACCGGGATGCCGGGGGAGCAGTACTTC TRBJ2-7 TRBV6-1 - medium-sized
CASSILDRGPKVDEQFF TGTGCCAGTAGTATTCTTGATCGGGGCCCAAAGGTCGATGAGCAGTTCTTC TRBJ2-1 TRBV19 - -
CASSQNAGGGETQYF TGTGCCAGCAGCCAGAATGCAGGGGGTGGGGAGACCCAGTACTTC TRBJ2-5 TRBV5-6 TRBD1 few
CASSVGGTDSYNEQFF TGTGCCAGCAGCGTAGGAGGGACCGACTCCTACAATGAGCAGTTCTTC TRBJ2-1 TRBV9 - once
CASSLGTVSAAEAFF TGTGCCAGCAGCTTAGGGACCGTAAGCGCCGCTGAAGCTTTCTTT TRBJ1-1 TRBV7-2 - -
CASSERTGGRGANVLTF TGTGCCAGCAGCGAAAGGACAGGGGGCAGAGGGGCCAACGTCCTGACTTTC TRBJ2-6 TRBV7-2 TRBD1 -
CASTSPRAGAGANVLTF TGTGCCAGCACCTCCCCCCGCGCGGGAGCTGGGGCCAACGTCCTGACTTTC TRBJ2-6 TRBV7-8 TRBD2 -
CASTVEKGASYEQYF TGTGCCAGCACCGTGGAGAAGGGGGCCTCCTACGAGCAGTACTTC TRBJ2-7 TRBV28 TRBD1 -
CASSFGQGQGYEQYF TGTGCCAGCAGCTTTGGACAGGGCCAGGGGTACGAGCAGTACTTC TRBJ2-7 TRBV12-1 - -
CASSAPGHPKNIQYF TGTGCCAGCAGTGCCCCTGGTCACCCCAAAAACATTCAGTACTTC TRBJ2-4 TRBV6-4 - -
CASSLSVTPNNSPLHF TGCGCCAGCAGCTTGTCTGTGACACCAAATAATTCACCCCTCCACTTT TRBJ1-6 TRBV5-1 - few
CASSLTGNGNTIYF TGTGCCAGCAGTTTAACAGGGAACGGAAACACCATATATTTT TRBJ1-3 TRBV27 - -
CASSSSDRGSGLFF TGTGCCAGCTCTTCCTCGGACAGGGGATCAGGACTGTTTTTT TRBJ1-4 TRBV18 TRBD1 -
CASSLAGNTIYF TGTGCCAGCAGCTTGGCCGGAAACACCATATATTTT TRBJ1-3 TRBV5-5 - few
CASSSGLAGATSTDTQYF TGTGCCAGCAGCTCGGGACTAGCGGGAGCAACTAGCACAGATACGCAGTATTTT TRBJ2-3 TRBV5-4 TRBD2 -
CASSYGGVASYEQYF TGTGCCAGCAGTTACGGAGGGGTGGCCTCCTACGAGCAGTACTTC TRBJ2-7 TRBV6-5 - -
CASRPPRLGSTDTQYF TGTGCCAGTAGGCCTCCGAGACTAGGATCCACAGATACGCAGTATTTT TRBJ2-3 TRBV19 - once
CASSQKKNTEAFF TGCGCCAGCAGCCAAAAAAAGAACACTGAAGCTTTCTTT TRBJ1-1 TRBV4-3 - few
CASSYAEHTQSYEQYF TGTGCCAGCAGTTACGCCGAACACACCCAATCCTACGAGCAGTACTTC TRBJ2-7 TRBV6-5 - -
CASRDRVSGNQPQHF TGTGCCAGCAGGGACAGGGTCTCCGGCAATCAGCCCCAGCATTTT TRBJ1-5 TRBV6-1 TRBD1 -
CASSTSLKSYTF TGTGCCAGCAGTACTTCTCTTAAGTCCTACACCTTC TRBJ1-2 TRBV28 - -
CASSYPETVKSGYTF TGTGCCAGCAGCTACCCCGAGACAGTCAAAAGTGGCTACACCTTC TRBJ1-2 TRBV7-2 - -
CAWTGAGQETQYF TGTGCCTGGACGGGGGCAGGGCAAGAGACCCAGTACTTC TRBJ2-5 TRBV30 - -
CASSSPGLASYEQYF TGTGCCAGCAGTTCGCCGGGACTAGCGTCCTACGAGCAGTACTTC TRBJ2-7 TRBV28 TRBD2 -
CASRSGVAGTDTQYF TGTGCCAGCAGATCCGGGGTAGCGGGGACAGATACGCAGTATTTT TRBJ2-3 TRBV5-4 TRBD2 -
CASSLGGGGPQSYNEQFF TGTGCCAGCAGCTTAGGGGGCGGGGGACCCCAGTCCTACAATGAGCAGTTCTTC TRBJ2-1 TRBV11-3 TRBD2 few
CASSLGTESSPLHF TGCGCCAGCAGCTTGGGGACAGAAAGCTCACCCCTCCACTTT TRBJ1-6 TRBV5-1 - -
CASSLSKAVGELFF TGTGCCAGCAGTTTATCTAAGGCGGTCGGGGAGCTGTTTTTT TRBJ2-2 TRBV27 - -
CASSPTGGLGNEQFF TGTGCCAGCTCACCGACGGGAGGGCTCGGCAATGAGCAGTTCTTC TRBJ2-1 TRBV18 TRBD2 -
CASSSRMGQGGFYNEQFF TGTGCCAGCTCATCAAGAATGGGACAGGGCGGGTTCTACAATGAGCAGTTCTTC TRBJ2-1 TRBV18 TRBD1 few